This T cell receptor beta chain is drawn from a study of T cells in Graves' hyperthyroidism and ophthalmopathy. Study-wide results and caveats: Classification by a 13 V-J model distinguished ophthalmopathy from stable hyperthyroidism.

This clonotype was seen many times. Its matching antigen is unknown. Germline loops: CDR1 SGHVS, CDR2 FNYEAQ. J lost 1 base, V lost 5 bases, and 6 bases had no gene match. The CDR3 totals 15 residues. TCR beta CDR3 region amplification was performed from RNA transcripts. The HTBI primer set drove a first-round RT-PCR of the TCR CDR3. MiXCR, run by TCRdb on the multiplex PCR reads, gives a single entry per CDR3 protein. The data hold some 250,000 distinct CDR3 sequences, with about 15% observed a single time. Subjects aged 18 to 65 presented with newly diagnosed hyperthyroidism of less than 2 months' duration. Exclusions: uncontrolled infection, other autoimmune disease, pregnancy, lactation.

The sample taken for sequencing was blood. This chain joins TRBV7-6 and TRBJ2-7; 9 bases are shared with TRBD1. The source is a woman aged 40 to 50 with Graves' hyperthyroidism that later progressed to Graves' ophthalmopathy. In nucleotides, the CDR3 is TGTGCCAGCAGCGGACGGACAGGGGTGTCCTACGAGCAGTACTTC. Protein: CASSGRTGVSYEQYF. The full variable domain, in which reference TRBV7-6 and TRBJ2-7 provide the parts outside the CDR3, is GAGVSQSPRYKVTKRGQDVALRCDPISGHVSLYWYRQALGQGPEFLTYFNYEAQQDKSGLPNDRFSAERPEGSISTLTIQRTEQRDSAMYRCASSGRTGVSYEQYFGPGTRLTVT.